These 14 T cell receptor beta chains came from one sample sequenced in a study of shared clonotypes between healthy human individuals. TCRdb keeps only in-frame clones here, not all; method: immunoSEQ multiplex PCR. The sample has about 520,000 clones; about 85% are singletons. The material sequenced was PBMCs. The receptors here all came from a woman aged 40 to 55 in good health. Some clones in this sample may be carry-over from other donors' samples.

This chain joins TRBV7-9 and TRBJ2-7; TRBD1 agrees at 9 bases. Germline CDR1 and CDR2: SEHNR and FQNEAQ (reference sequence). V dropped 0 bases and J dropped 2; count of bases not matched to a gene: 2. This CDR3 is 15 amino acids long. In nucleotides, the CDR3 is TGTGCCAGCAGCTTAGCTGGGACAGGGACCTACGAGCAGTACTTC. Translating gives CASSLAGTGTYEQYF.

This chain links TRBV9 with TRBJ2-5, with D perhaps matching TRBD1 or TRBD2 (5 bases each). Germline CDR1 and CDR2: SGDLS and YYNGEE. The CDR3 spans 14 residues. V lost 0 bases to trimming and J lost 4 bases, with 10 bases between them. CDR3 in amino acids: CASSVAQRGETQYF. For the CDR3, the DNA is TGTGCCAGCAGCGTAGCCCAGAGGGGAGAGACCCAGTACTTC.

The chain couples TRBV5-1 to TRBJ2-2; no firm D call. V lost 1 base and J lost 4, with 5 bases in between. The CDR3 is 13 amino acids. Germline assignment: CDR1 SGHRS and CDR2 YFSETQ. The CDR3 loop is CASSLLPTGELFF. The CDR3 DNA sequence: TGCGCCAGCAGCTTGCTGCCCACCGGGGAGCTGTTTTTT.

This clone occurred a few times. The genes are TRBV28 and TRBJ1-2, with a weak D call TRBD1 (5 bases). Germline assignment: CDR1 MDHEN and CDR2 SYDVKM. V gave up 8 bases and J gave up 4 bases, with 11 bases separating them. CDR3 length: 12 amino acids. The DNA for the CDR3 is TGTGCCAGCGGGGGGGTCCCCTATGGCTACACCTTC. Protein product: CASGGVPYGYTF.

The J gene is TRBJ2-5, the V gene TRBV19; D is perhaps TRBD1 or TRBD2 (5 bases each). Germline CDR1 LNHDA, CDR2 SQIVND (reference sequence). The ends were cut back, 3 bases at V and 4 bases at J, with 12 bases in the middle. The CDR3 runs to 14 residues. CDR3 protein: CASSMLRGAETQYF. CDR3 sequence (DNA): TGTGCCAGTAGTATGTTAAGGGGAGCAGAGACCCAGTACTTC.

The V gene is TRBV30, the J gene TRBJ2-1; perhaps TRBD1 as D (6 bases). V lost 4 bases and J 9 bases, leaving 10 bases between the germline ends. CDR3 size: 11 residues. Germline V gene lookup returns CDR1 GTSNPN and CDR2 SVGIG (reference sequence). CDR3 nucleotide sequence: TGTGCCTGGATGTGGGGGCTTGAGCAGTTCTTC. Translating gives CAWMWGLEQFF.

V gene TRBV10-3 combines with J gene TRBJ2-7, with TRBD2 matching 9 bases. The CDR3 length is 12 residues. Germline trimming cut 7 bases from V and 5 bases from J; bases unmatched to any gene: 3. Germline lookup yields CDR1 ENHRY and CDR2 SYGVKD. In DNA form, the CDR3 reads TGTGCCATCAAGGGGACTAGCCACGAGCAGTACTTC. It codes for CAIKGTSHEQYF.

This clone appeared a single time. A far larger clone is just one base off, so this is likely a read error. The chain has TRBV9 and TRBJ2-7, with a weak D call TRBD2 (6 bases). The CDR3 is 14 amino acids. Per germline, CDR1 SGDLS and CDR2 YYNGEE. The CDR3 DNA is TGTGCCAGCAGCGCCGCTAGCGCCTCCTACGAGCAGTGCTTC. Encoded protein: CASSAASASYEQCF. The whole variable domain, filled in from reference TRBV9 and TRBJ2-7, reads DSGVTQTPKHLITATGQRVTLRCSPRSGDLSVYWYQQSLDQGLQFLIQYYNGEERAKGNILERFSAQQFPDLHSELNLSSLELGDSALYFCASSAASASYEQCFGPGTRLTVT.

The chain recombines TRBV2 with TRBJ2-3; the match to TRBD2 covers 7 bases. Germline CDR1 is SNHLY and CDR2 is FYNNEI. V was clipped by 6 bases and J by 5 bases; unmatched bases: 8. The CDR3 runs 14 residues. The CDR3 DNA reads as TGTGCCAGCAGCCTCGGGGGGAGGGGAGATACGCAGTATTTT. Encoded protein: CASSLGGRGDTQYF. Supplemented by reference TRBV2 and TRBJ2-3, the full variable domain reads EPEVTQTPSHQVTQMGQEVILRCVPISNHLYFYWYRQILGQKVEFLVSFYNNEISEKSEIFDDQFSVERPDGSNFTLKIRSTKLEDSAMYFCASSLGGRGDTQYFGPGTRLTVL.

The CDR3 region is CASSKPGQRNTEAFF. The DNA for the CDR3 is TGTGCCAGCAGCAAACCGGGACAGCGAAACACTGAAGCTTTCTTT. The V and J genes are TRBV7-9 and TRBJ1-1; TRBD1 matches 7 bases. Germline values: CDR1 SEHNR, CDR2 FQNEAQ (reference sequence). V dropped 5 bases and J dropped 2; count of bases not matched to a gene: 8. The CDR3 sequence is 15 residues long.

The rearrangement uses TRBV15 and TRBJ2-3; 8 bases are shared with TRBD1. V dropped 3 bases and J dropped 4; count of bases not matched to a gene: 3. The CDR3 runs 14 residues. The germline CDR1 and CDR2 sequences are LNHNV and YYDKDF (reference sequence). The CDR3 DNA follows: TGTGCCACCAGCAGGGACAGGGAGGCAGATACGCAGTATTTT. It codes for CATSRDREADTQYF.

The sample holds one count of this clone. V and J are TRBV7-8 and TRBJ2-1; D not certain. Trimming removed 5 bases from V and 0 bases from J, with 17 bases in between. Germline lookup yields CDR1 SGHVS and CDR2 FQNEAQ. CDR3 length: 17 residues. The CDR3 nucleotides read TGTGCCAGCAGCACCCCGACGGACCAGAGCTCCTACAATGAGCAGTTCTTC. Its protein is CASSTPTDQSSYNEQFF.

This sequence joins TRBV14 and TRBJ1-1, with D hard to call. Per germline, CDR1 SGHDN and CDR2 FVKESK. CDR3 length equals 14 residues. Deletions cut 6 bases from V and 1 base from J, with 12 bases between. The DNA for the CDR3 is TGTGCCAGCAGACATCCACTTCGGAACACTGAAGCTTTCTTT. It is translated as CASRHPLRNTEAFF.

This sequence joins TRBV12-5 and TRBJ2-1; 7 bases match TRBD1. The CDR3 has 17 residues. With V trimmed by 4 bases and J by 4 bases, 13 bases remained unmatched. CDR1 is LGHNT and CDR2 is FRNRAP in the germline V gene. CDR3 in amino acids: CASGSALPGQTYNEQFF. The CDR3, as DNA: TGTGCTAGTGGTTCCGCTCTGCCGGGACAGACTTACAATGAGCAGTTCTTC.